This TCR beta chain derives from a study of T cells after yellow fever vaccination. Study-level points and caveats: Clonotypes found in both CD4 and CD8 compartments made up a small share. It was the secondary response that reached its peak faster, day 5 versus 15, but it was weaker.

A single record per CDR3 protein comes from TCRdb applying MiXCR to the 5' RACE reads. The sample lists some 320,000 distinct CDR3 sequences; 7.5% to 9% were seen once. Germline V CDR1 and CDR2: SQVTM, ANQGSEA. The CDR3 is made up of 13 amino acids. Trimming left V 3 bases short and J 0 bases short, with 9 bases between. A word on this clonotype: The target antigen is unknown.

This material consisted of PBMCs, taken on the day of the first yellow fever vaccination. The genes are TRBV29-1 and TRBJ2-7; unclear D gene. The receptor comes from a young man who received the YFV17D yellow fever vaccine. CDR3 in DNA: TGCAGCGTTGAGAGCCTCGGCTCCTACGAGCAGTACTTC. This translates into CSVESLGSYEQYF.